These 18 T cell receptor beta chains originate from one sample sequenced in a study of breast tumors, draining lymph nodes, adjacent tissues. The lymph nodes were axillary draining lymph nodes from breast cancer patients. TCRdb itself ran the multiplex PCR reads through MiXCR, one entry per CDR3 protein. The table shows around 150,000 distinct CDR3 sequences, with about 31% occurring only once. The sample consisted of axillary lymph node tissue. The source of these receptors is a female donor with breast cancer. Some clones in this sample may be carry-over from other donors' samples.

CDR3: CASSYSGTLYGYTF. The CDR3 DNA reads TGTGCCAGCAGTTACTCGGGGACACTCTATGGCTACACCTTC. J is TRBJ1-2 and V is TRBV6-2 or TRBV6-3; maybe TRBD1 (6 bases). The CDR3 is 14 residues long. The V gene's germline CDR1 is MNHEY and CDR2 SVGEGT. Trimming stripped 0 bases from V and 4 bases from J, with 9 bases between.

Comment on this clonotype: A much larger clone differs from this one at a single base, so this may be a read error. V gene TRBV4-2 combines with J gene TRBJ2-5, with D possibly matching TRBD1 (5 bases). Looked up from germline, CDR1 is LGHNA and CDR2 is YNFKEQ. This CDR3 spans 15 amino acids. V lost 2 bases to trimming and J lost 9 bases, with 19 bases between them. The CDR3 DNA sequence: TGTGCCAGCAGCCAAACCCGGGCCCCCACAGGTCCCCAGTACTTC. Its protein product is CASSQTRAPTGPQYF.

This clonotype was observed many times. This chain links TRBV2 with TRBJ2-1; tentatively, D is TRBD2 (6 bases). Germline-derived CDR1 and CDR2 are SNHLY and FYNNEI. The CDR3 is made up of 14 amino acids. V lost 8 bases to trimming and J lost 0 bases, with 11 bases between them. CDR3 in DNA: TGTGCCAGCGGGGGGACGAGCTCCTACAATGAGCAGTTCTTC. It specifies CASGGTSSYNEQFF. The full variable domain, its missing parts supplied by reference TRBV2 and TRBJ2-1, is EPEVTQTPSHQVTQMGQEVILRCVPISNHLYFYWYRQILGQKVEFLVSFYNNEISEKSEIFDDQFSVERPDGSNFTLKIRSTKLEDSAMYFCASGGTSSYNEQFFGPGTRLTVL.

This clonotype was observed many times. The genes are TRBV12-3 or TRBV12-4 and TRBJ2-7; D perhaps matches TRBD2 (5 bases). This CDR3 has 14 residues. Trimming took 2 bases from V and 5 from J, leaving 13 bases between them. CDR3 sequence (DNA): TGTGCCAGCAGTTTAATGATCGAGAGGGACGAGCAGTACTTC. It codes for CASSLMIERDEQYF.

The J gene is TRBJ2-7, the V gene TRBV20-1; TRBD2 aligns across 13 bases. The CDR3 spans 18 residues. Germline values: CDR1 DFQATT, CDR2 SNEGSKA (reference sequence). V lost 0 bases to trimming and J lost 7 bases; unmatched junction nucleotides: 15. The chain's CDR3 is CSARDQAGLAGIYNEQYV. The CDR3 nucleotides are TGCAGTGCTAGAGATCAGGCGGGACTAGCGGGGATTTACAATGAGCAGTACGTC.

This clonotype was recorded only once. The chain couples TRBV12-3 or TRBV12-4 to TRBJ2-7; 7 bases are shared with TRBD1. V was pared by 6 bases and J by 2 bases, with 7 bases of the junction left unmatched. The CDR3 totals 14 residues. The CDR3 nucleotides read TGTGCCAGCAGAAATCTCGACAGGGCCTACGAGCAGTACTTC. This encodes CASRNLDRAYEQYF.

This chain connects TRBV20-1 to TRBJ1-4; D is uncertain. Trimming shortened V by 5 bases and J by 8 bases, and 12 bases separated the two germline ends. Germline V gene data show CDR1 as DFQATT and CDR2 as SNEGSKA (reference sequence). The CDR3 spans 12 residues. In DNA form, the CDR3 reads TGCAGTGCTCACCTTGGGGTGGAAAAACTGTTTTTT. This encodes CSAHLGVEKLFF.

The sample holds many counts of this clonotype. The rearrangement joins TRBV5-8 to TRBJ2-1; 9 bases align to TRBD1. Germline CDR1 and CDR2: SGHTS and YDEGEE. This CDR3 comprises 15 residues. The J segment lost 7 bases and the V segment lost 0 bases, leaving 5 bases of the junction unmatched. The CDR3 coding sequence is TGTGCCAGCAGCTTGGGAGGGACAGGGTTGAATGAGCAGTTCTTC. Translating gives CASSLGGTGLNEQFF.

This clonotype appeared many times. The chain joins TRBV18 to TRBJ2-7, with 10 bases aligning to TRBD1. J gave up 2 bases and V 1 base, and 2 bases lay outside the gene matches. CDR1 and CDR2 (germline): KGHSH, LQKENI. This CDR3 has 15 residues. The CDR3 protein is CASSPLGQGTYEQYF. The CDR3 DNA sequence: TGTGCCAGCTCACCACTGGGACAGGGGACCTACGAGCAGTACTTC.

This clonotype was seen a few times. The junction does not match germline at one end; this may be a read error. The chain recombines TRBV7-6 with TRBJ1-1, with D possibly being TRBD1 (5 bases). CDR1 and CDR2 (germline): SGHVS, FNYEAQ. This CDR3 spans 15 amino acids. CDR3 amino acids: CASSLVRGFFTEAFF. Here the CDR3 DNA reads TGTGCTAGCAGCTTAGTGCGGGGGTTCTTCACTGAAGCTTTCTTT.

This clonotype has at least ten counts. CDR3 DNA: TGTGCCAGCAGCCCCGGGGACGGCAATGAAAAACTGTTTTTT. Translating it yields CASSPGDGNEKLFF. The chain is built from TRBV5-8 and TRBJ1-4; D might be TRBD1 (5 bases). Germline V lookup: CDR1 SGHTS, CDR2 YDEGEE. The CDR3 has 14 residues. V lost 4 bases to trimming and J lost 5 bases, with 12 bases between them.

The chain carries TRBV24-1 and TRBJ1-4; 7 bases map to TRBD1. The germline V gene has CDR1 KGHDR and CDR2 SFDVKD. Trimming removed 8 bases from V and 8 bases from J; junction bases left unmatched: 16. This CDR3 is 16 amino acids long. The CDR3, as DNA: TGTGCCACCACCCCCCCCACAGGGGATGAAGAAGAAAAACTGTTTTTT. Encoded protein: CATTPPTGDEEEKLFF.

This clonotype was observed at least ten times. In DNA form, the CDR3 reads TGCAGTGCTAGAAAAATGGGGTACTATGGCTACACCTTC. Protein sequence: CSARKMGYYGYTF. V usage is TRBV20-1 and J usage is TRBJ1-2, with D unclear. The CDR3 has 13 residues. Germline CDR1 is DFQATT and CDR2 is SNEGSKA (reference sequence). Trimming left V 2 bases short and J 3 bases short, with 10 bases between.

The chain uses TRBV7-2 and TRBJ1-6; perhaps TRBD1 as D (6 bases). There are 15 residues in the CDR3. Germline CDR1 and CDR2: SGHTA and FQGNSA. Trimming removed 5 bases from V and 14 bases from J, with 22 bases in between. CDR3 DNA sequence: TGTGCCAGCAGCCCTGACGACAGGCGGGGTGGGACCCTCCACTTT. This encodes CASSPDDRRGGTLHF.

The rearrangement joins TRBV2 to TRBJ1-4; the D is unclear. Trimming pared 1 base from V and 8 bases from J, leaving 5 bases between. The germline V gene has CDR1 SNHLY and CDR2 FYNNEI. There are 12 residues in the CDR3. The CDR3 nucleotides read TGTGCCAGCAGTGAAGGGTTCGAAAAACTGTTTTTT. Residues: CASSEGFEKLFF.

This chain joins TRBV6-6 and TRBJ2-4, with 9 bases matching TRBD2. The length of the CDR3 is 18 residues. Unmatched junction bases numbered 15, after V lost 6 bases and J lost 3 bases. Germline-derived CDR1 and CDR2 are MNHNY and SVGAGI (reference sequence). CDR3 bases: TGTGCCAGCAGCACAGCGGGGGGAGTCCCCGGGGACAAAAACATTCAGTACTTC. It is translated as CASSTAGGVPGDKNIQYF.

Turning to this clonotype: An end of the junction differs from the germline gene, which may be a read error. The V gene is TRBV9, the J gene TRBJ1-2, with no clear D. Germline loops: CDR1 SGDLS, CDR2 YYNGEE. The CDR3 contains 12 residues. The CDR3 region has the DNA TGCGCCAGCAGCCAAGGAGACGCTGCCTACACCTTC. This gives the protein CASSQGDAAYTF.

The chain links TRBV19 to TRBJ1-5, with D maybe TRBD1 (5 bases). This CDR3 is built from 14 residues. V was shortened by 7 bases and J by 6 bases, with 16 bases between the two germline ends. Germline V gene lookup returns CDR1 LNHDA and CDR2 SQIVND (reference sequence). The CDR3 is CASIYGQGFQPQHF. Here the CDR3 DNA reads TGTGCCAGTATTTATGGGCAGGGTTTTCAGCCCCAGCATTTT.